The next 20 T cell receptor beta chains were all read from a single sample in a study of shared clonotypes between healthy human individuals. Some clones are missing from TCRdb's copy, which holds only in-frame ones; the method was immunoSEQ multiplex PCR. The table has 950,000 to 1,300,000 clones, about 70% seen once. Source material: memory CD4+ T cells sorted from blood. Subset indicated: CD45RA-negative fraction. All receptors come from a man between 18 and 29 years old in good health.

As to this clone: Given a far larger clone just one base away, this is likely a sequencing read error. Different DNA sequences within this sample yield the same CDR3. The chain recombines TRBV5-1 with TRBJ2-3; D might be TRBD1 (6 bases). The CDR3 consists of 14 residues. CDR1 and CDR2 from the germline V gene are SGHRS and YFSETQ. V was trimmed by 4 bases and J by 0 bases, leaving 9 bases between them. CDR3 amino acids: CASSPGQSTDTQYF. The CDR3 DNA sequence: TGCGCCAGCAGCCCCGGACAGAGCACAGATACGCAGTATTTT.

The chain employs TRBV28 and TRBJ1-6, with a tentative D call TRBD1 (5 bases). The V end was cut by 11 bases, the J end by 4 bases, with 18 bases between. Germline V gene sequence: CDR1 MDHEN, CDR2 SYDVKM. The CDR3 runs 15 residues. This CDR3 reads CAYSENAGYNSPLHF. CDR3 bases: TGTGCCTATAGTGAAAACGCAGGGTATAATTCACCCCTCCACTTT.

This clone was seen a handful of times. The chain couples TRBV4-1 to TRBJ2-7; 9 positions agree with TRBD1. The CDR3 has 15 amino acids. Germline V lookup: CDR1 MGHRA, CDR2 YSYEKL. V lost 4 bases to trimming and J lost 6 bases; unmatched junction nucleotides: 10. In DNA form, the CDR3 reads TGCGCCAGCAGCCCTACCCAAGGGACAGGGCGCGAGCAGTACTTC. Amino acids: CASSPTQGTGREQYF.

This chain uses TRBV15 with TRBJ2-7; TRBD2 aligns across 7 bases. V dropped 4 bases and J dropped 4; count of bases not matched to a gene: 10. Germline assignment: CDR1 LNHNV and CDR2 YYDKDF (reference sequence). The CDR3 runs 15 residues. The CDR3 bases are TGTGCCACCAGCACTACCTCTAGCGGAAGTTACGAGCAGTACTTC. Amino acids: CATSTTSSGSYEQYF.

The chain employs TRBV14 and TRBJ2-5, with TRBD1 matching 7 bases. The CDR3 contains 18 residues. Germline CDR1 is SGHDN and CDR2 is FVKESK. The V segment lost 2 bases and the J segment 0 bases; nucleotides outside the gene matches: 12. The DNA of the CDR3 is TGTGCCAGCAGCCAACTAGGGGTGGGACAGCCATACCAAGAGACCCAGTACTTC. It is translated as CASSQLGVGQPYQETQYF. The complete variable domain, with remaining parts taken from reference TRBV14 and TRBJ2-5, reads EAGVTQFPSHSVIEKGQTVTLRCDPISGHDNLYWYRRVMGKEIKFLLHFVKESKQDESGMPNNRFLAERTGGTYSTLKVQPAELEDSGVYFCASSQLGVGQPYQETQYFGPGTRLLVL.

With respect to this clone: An end of the junction does not agree with germline; a read error may underlie this. The rearrangement joins TRBV30 to TRBJ1-2, with a tentative D call TRBD1 (5 bases). Looked up from germline, CDR1 is GTSNPN and CDR2 is SVGIG (reference sequence). The CDR3 contains 13 residues. The CDR3 loop reads CAWILQAGYGYAF. The CDR3 coding sequence is TGTGCCTGGATCTTACAGGCTGGCTATGGCTACGCCTTC.

This chain connects TRBV15 to TRBJ2-7; 11 bases line up with TRBD1. The V and J ends lost 5 bases and 0 bases, in that order; junction bases with no gene match: 3. Germline V gene data show CDR1 as LNHNV and CDR2 as YYDKDF (reference sequence). CDR3 length: 15 residues. CDR3 DNA sequence: TGTGCCACCAGCGGGGACAGGGGGAGCTCCTACGAGCAGTACTTC. It translates to CATSGDRGSSYEQYF. Supplemented by reference TRBV15 and TRBJ2-7, the full variable domain reads DAMVIQNPRYQVTQFGKPVTLSCSQTLNHNVMYWYQQKSSQAPKLLFHYYDKDFNNEADTPDNFQSRRPNTSFCFLDIRSPGLGDTAMYLCATSGDRGSSYEQYFGPGTRLTVT.

Comments on this clone: The sample contains more than one DNA sequence encoding this CDR3. The genes are TRBV7-2 and TRBJ2-2; unclear D gene. The ends were cut back, 1 base at V and 4 bases at J, with 7 bases in the middle. Germline assignment: CDR1 SGHTA and CDR2 FQGNSA. CDR3 length equals 14 residues. For the CDR3, the DNA is TGTGCCAGCAGCTTAGTAAGCGCCACCGGGGAGCTGTTTTTT. Translating it yields CASSLVSATGELFF.

A few counts support this clone. J is TRBJ1-6 and V is TRBV28; tentative D call: TRBD1 (6 bases). Germline-derived CDR1 and CDR2 are MDHEN and SYDVKM. The CDR3 loop spans 15 amino acids. Trimming shortened V by 7 bases and J by 10 bases, and 20 bases separated the two germline ends. CDR3 amino acids: CASTPSGVSGSPLHF. CDR3 coding DNA: TGTGCCAGCACCCCCTCAGGGGTTTCAGGATCACCCCTCCACTTT.

This chain uses TRBV19 with TRBJ2-4; 9 bases match TRBD1. The CDR3 has 14 amino acids. Germline CDR1 is LNHDA and CDR2 is SQIVND (reference sequence). Losses at the gene ends were 5 bases for V and 8 bases for J; bases not matched to a gene: 7. CDR3 loop: CASSDRQGGYIQYF. CDR3 coding DNA: TGTGCCAGTAGTGACAGACAGGGGGGATACATTCAGTACTTC.

V usage is TRBV7-3 and J usage is TRBJ1-1; D perhaps matches TRBD1 (5 bases). Per the germline V gene, CDR1 is SGHTA and CDR2 is FQGTGA. V was trimmed by 5 bases and J by 5 bases, leaving 15 bases between them. The CDR3 covers 14 residues. The CDR3: CASSPRGTWTEAFF. The CDR3 bases are TGTGCCAGCAGCCCACGGGGGACTTGGACTGAAGCTTTCTTT.

The J gene is TRBJ1-3, the V gene TRBV9, with D possibly matching TRBD1 (5 bases). CDR1 and CDR2 (germline): SGDLS, YYNGEE. The V end was cut by 0 bases, the J end by 4 bases, with 11 bases between. The CDR3 is made up of 15 amino acids. CDR3 residues: CASSVGRVLGNTIYF. The CDR3 DNA follows: TGTGCCAGCAGCGTAGGCAGGGTACTAGGAAACACCATATATTTT.

This chain uses TRBV9 with TRBJ2-7; no clear D gene. Trimming removed 3 bases at V and 5 bases at J, with 15 bases between. This CDR3 is built from 14 residues. Per germline, CDR1 SGDLS and CDR2 YYNGEE. Here the CDR3 DNA reads TGTGCCAGCAGCGACTGGCCTTTCCGTGACGAGCAGTACTTC. This translates into CASSDWPFRDEQYF.

The chain is built from TRBV19 and TRBJ1-4; D not certain. The ends were cut back, 7 bases at V and 4 bases at J, with 10 bases in the middle. The CDR3 contains 13 residues. CDR1 is LNHDA, CDR2 SQIVND, per germline (reference sequence). The CDR3, as DNA: TGTGCCAGTACGGGGAGGAATAATGAAAAACTGTTTTTT. Its protein is CASTGRNNEKLFF.

V and J are TRBV10-3 and TRBJ2-3; 7 nucleotides match TRBD2. Germline trimming cut 0 bases from V and 2 bases from J; bases unmatched to any gene: 2. Germline CDR1 is ENHRY and CDR2 is SYGVKD. This CDR3 is built from 15 residues. CDR3 bases: TGTGCCATCAGTGAGTCGGGACTATACACAGATACGCAGTATTTT. It translates to CAISESGLYTDTQYF.

CDR3: CASSGGQNQETQYF. DNA of the CDR3: TGTGCCAGCAGCGGGGGACAGAACCAAGAGACCCAGTACTTC. The chain joins TRBV5-4 to TRBJ2-5, with TRBD1 matching 7 bases. Trimming cost V 4 bases and J 0 bases; bases outside gene matches: 3. This CDR3 has 14 amino acids. CDR1 and CDR2 (germline): SGHNT, YYREEE (reference sequence).

The chain is built from TRBV10-1 and TRBJ1-1; no firm D call. V dropped 9 bases and J dropped 2 bases, with 13 bases sitting between them. CDR3 length: 13 amino acids. Germline CDR1 and CDR2: WNHNN and SYGVQD (reference sequence). The CDR3 region is CASREGPNTEAFF. The CDR3 bases are TGCGCCAGTCGGGAGGGCCCTAACACTGAAGCTTTCTTT.

V usage is TRBV7-9 and J usage is TRBJ1-4; perhaps TRBD1 as D (5 bases). V gave up 5 bases and J gave up 5 bases, with 15 bases separating them. Germline CDR1 and CDR2: SEHNR and FQNEAQ (reference sequence). This CDR3 has 15 amino acids. The DNA for the CDR3 is TGTGCCAGCAGCCCGAATCGGGACGGAAATGAAAAACTGTTTTTT. This gives the protein CASSPNRDGNEKLFF.

This clone appeared once. This chain joins TRBV11-3 and TRBJ2-1; 9 nucleotides line up with TRBD1. The V gene's germline CDR1 is SGHNT and CDR2 YENEEA. V shed 5 bases and J 5 bases; nucleotides not matched to a gene: 4. The CDR3 sequence is 14 residues long. CDR3 DNA sequence: TGTGCCAGCAGCAACCGGGACAGGGACAATGAGCAGTTCTTC. This translates into CASSNRDRDNEQFF.

The V and J genes are TRBV18 and TRBJ1-2, with TRBD1 as a possible D gene (6 bases). The V gene's germline CDR1 is KGHSH and CDR2 LQKENI. Trimming stripped 6 bases from V and 2 bases from J, with 13 bases between. The length of the CDR3 is 14 residues. The CDR3 region is CASSTDTGNYGYTF. DNA of the CDR3: TGTGCCAGCTCCACCGATACAGGGAACTATGGCTACACCTTC.